The following is a T cell receptor (beta chain) sequence with its context. As yet, its antigen is unknown. Sequenced by immunoSEQ multiplex PCR; TCRdb stores in-frame clones only, minus some. Of about 240,000 clones in the sample, about 80% were seen once. This record comes from a study of Tregs in tolerant kidney transplant recipients. Study results and limitations: Activated donor B cell expansion appeared to reveal the most relevant donor-specific TCRbeta repertoire. The small number of patients limits these findings pending further validation.

Unstimulated Tregs (CD4+CD25+CD127-) and CD4+CD25- non-Tregs were sorted from PBMCs. CDR3 length equals 14 residues. The germline gives CDR1 SGHRS, CDR2 YFSETQ. V was pared by 0 bases and J by 7 bases, with 10 bases between. The sequence derives from a human donor in good health. The sequencing input was CD4+ T cells from blood. The rearrangement joins TRBV5-1 to TRBJ2-2, with no clear D. The CDR3 here is CASSLVVVDGELFF. DNA of the CDR3: TGCGCCAGCAGCTTGGTCGTGGTGGACGGGGAGCTGTTTTTT.